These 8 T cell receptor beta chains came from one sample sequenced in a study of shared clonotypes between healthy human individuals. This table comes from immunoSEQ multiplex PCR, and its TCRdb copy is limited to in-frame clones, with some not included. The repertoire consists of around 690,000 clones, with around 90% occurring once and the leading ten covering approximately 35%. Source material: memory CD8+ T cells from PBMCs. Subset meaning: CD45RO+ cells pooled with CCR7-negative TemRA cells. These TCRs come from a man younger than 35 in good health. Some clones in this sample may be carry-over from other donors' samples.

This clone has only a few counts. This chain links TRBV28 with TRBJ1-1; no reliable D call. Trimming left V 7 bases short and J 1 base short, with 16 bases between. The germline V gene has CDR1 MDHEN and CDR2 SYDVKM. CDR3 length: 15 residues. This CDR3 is CASTLAAVRNTEAFF. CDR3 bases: TGTGCCAGCACCCTTGCGGCTGTCCGGAACACTGAAGCTTTCTTT.

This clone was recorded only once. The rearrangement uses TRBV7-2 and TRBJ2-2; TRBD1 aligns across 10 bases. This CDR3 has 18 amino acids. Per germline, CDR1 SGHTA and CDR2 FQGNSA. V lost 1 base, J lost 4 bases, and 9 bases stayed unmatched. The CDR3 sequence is CASSLGVGDRGITGELFF. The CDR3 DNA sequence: TGTGCCAGCAGCTTAGGAGTCGGGGACAGGGGAATCACCGGGGAGCTGTTTTTT.

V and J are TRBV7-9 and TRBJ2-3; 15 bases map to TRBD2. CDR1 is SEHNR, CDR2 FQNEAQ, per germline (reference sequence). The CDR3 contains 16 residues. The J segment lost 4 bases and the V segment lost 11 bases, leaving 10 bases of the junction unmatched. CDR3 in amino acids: CACGLAGGIEADTQYF. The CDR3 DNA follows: TGTGCCTGCGGACTAGCGGGAGGGATTGAGGCAGATACGCAGTATTTT. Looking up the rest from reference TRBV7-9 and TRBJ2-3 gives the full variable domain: DTGVSQNPRHKITKRGQNVTFRCDPISEHNRLYWYRQTLGQGPEFLTYFQNEAQLEKSRLLSDRFSAERPKGSFSTLEIQRTEQGDSAMYLCACGLAGGIEADTQYFGPGTRLTVL.

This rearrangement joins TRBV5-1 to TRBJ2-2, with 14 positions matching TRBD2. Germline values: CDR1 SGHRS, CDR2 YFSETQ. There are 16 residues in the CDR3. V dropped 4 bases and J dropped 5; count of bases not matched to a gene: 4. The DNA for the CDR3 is TGCGCCAGCAGCACCAGACTAGCGGGAGGGACCGGGGAGCTGTTTTTT. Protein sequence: CASSTRLAGGTGELFF.

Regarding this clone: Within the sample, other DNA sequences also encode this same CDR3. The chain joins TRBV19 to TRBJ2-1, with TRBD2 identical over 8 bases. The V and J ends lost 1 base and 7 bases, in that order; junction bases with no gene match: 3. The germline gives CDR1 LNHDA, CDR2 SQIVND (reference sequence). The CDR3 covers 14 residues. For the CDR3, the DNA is TGTGCCAGTAGTATAGCGGGAGGGCCAAATGAGCAGTTCTTC. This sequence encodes CASSIAGGPNEQFF.

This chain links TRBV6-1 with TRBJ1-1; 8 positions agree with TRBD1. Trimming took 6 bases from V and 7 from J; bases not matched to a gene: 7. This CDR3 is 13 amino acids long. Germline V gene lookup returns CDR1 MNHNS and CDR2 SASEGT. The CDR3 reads CASSETGVGEAFF. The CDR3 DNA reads TGTGCCAGCAGCGAGACAGGGGTCGGTGAAGCTTTCTTT.

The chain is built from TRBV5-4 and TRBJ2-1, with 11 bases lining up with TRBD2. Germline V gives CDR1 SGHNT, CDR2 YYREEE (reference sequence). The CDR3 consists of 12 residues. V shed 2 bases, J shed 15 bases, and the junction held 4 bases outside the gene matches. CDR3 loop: CASSFGLAGLFF. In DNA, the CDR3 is TGTGCCAGCAGCTTCGGACTAGCGGGTTTGTTCTTC.

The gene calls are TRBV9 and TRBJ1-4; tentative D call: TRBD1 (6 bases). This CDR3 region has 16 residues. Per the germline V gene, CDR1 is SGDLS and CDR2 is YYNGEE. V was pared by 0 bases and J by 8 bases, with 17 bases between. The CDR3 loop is CASSVANGGPREKLFF. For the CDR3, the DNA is TGTGCCAGCAGCGTAGCGAATGGGGGGCCGAGAGAAAAACTGTTTTTT.